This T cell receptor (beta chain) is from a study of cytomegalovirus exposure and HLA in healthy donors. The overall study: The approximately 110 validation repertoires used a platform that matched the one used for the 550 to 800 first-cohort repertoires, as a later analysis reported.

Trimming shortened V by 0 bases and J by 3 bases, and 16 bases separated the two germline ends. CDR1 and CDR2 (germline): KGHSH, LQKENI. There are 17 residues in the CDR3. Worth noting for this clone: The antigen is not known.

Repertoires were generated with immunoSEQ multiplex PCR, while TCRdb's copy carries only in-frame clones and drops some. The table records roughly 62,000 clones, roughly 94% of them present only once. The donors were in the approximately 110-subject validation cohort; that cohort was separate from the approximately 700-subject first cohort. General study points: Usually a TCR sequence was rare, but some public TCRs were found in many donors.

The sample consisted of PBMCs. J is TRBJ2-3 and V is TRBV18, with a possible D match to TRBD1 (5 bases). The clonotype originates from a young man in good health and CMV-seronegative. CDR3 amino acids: CASSPPGAQWLTDTQYF. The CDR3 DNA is TGTGCCAGCTCACCACCAGGGGCACAGTGGTTAACAGATACGCAGTATTTT.